The sequence of this T cell receptor beta chain was determined in a study of identical twins. This clonotype was counted ten times or more. TCRdb analysed the 5' RACE reads with MiXCR anew, one entry per CDR3 protein. The sample carries roughly 250,000 distinct CDR3 sequences, around 6.6% recorded once. These same data were also listed under a study on yellow fever vaccine responses in identical twins.

The specimen was memory (CD45RO+) T cells sorted from blood. The receptor's source is a woman between 18 and 29 years old in good health.

The chain's CDR3 is CSARDGTGNNQPQHF. The CDR3 region has the DNA TGCAGTGCTAGAGATGGGACAGGGAACAATCAGCCCCAGCATTTT. The chain employs TRBV20-1 and TRBJ1-5, with TRBD1 matching over 9 bases. Germline V gene data show CDR1 as DFQATT and CDR2 as SNEGSKA (reference sequence). The CDR3 loop spans 15 amino acids. Losses at the gene ends were 0 bases for V and 3 bases for J; bases not matched to a gene: 3.